A selection of T cell receptor beta chains follows, all from one sample in a study of beta chain features in type 1 diabetes. Some clones are missing from TCRdb's copy, which holds only in-frame ones; the method was immunoSEQ multiplex PCR. The data show 630,000 or so clones, with about 14% seen just once and 0.035% to 0.04% held by the top ten. Sequencing was performed on naive CD4+ T cells from blood. The receptor set was obtained from a man in his late teens or twenties with type 1 diabetes. Each CDR3 is given with its conserved first and last residue. A D gene is named only where the DNA matches it firmly. Clone size is stated in some rows and not others, as once, few, many or a class when expanded.

J gene	D gene	CDR3 length	V gene	clone size	CDR3 protein	CDR3 DNA
TRBJ2-3	TRBD2	15	TRBV6-5	few	CASTSSGGAPDTQYF	TGTGCCAGCACCTCTAGCGGGGGGGCCCCAGATACGCAGTATTTT
TRBJ2-7	NA	19	TRBV11-2	few	CASSLGWMLQRASSYEQYF	TGTGCCAGCAGCTTAGGCTGGATGCTTCAGCGGGCAAGCTCCTACGAGCAGTACTTC
TRBJ1-4	NA	15	TRBV4-1	few	CASSQTEGVEEKLFF	TGCGCCAGCAGCCAAACGGAGGGGGTAGAAGAAAAACTGTTTTTT
TRBJ1-2	TRBD1	16	TRBV5-1	few	CASSPGDSPGGYGYTF	TGCGCCAGCAGCCCTGGGGACAGCCCAGGGGGGTATGGCTACACCTTC
TRBJ2-1	NA	15	TRBV4-2	few	CASSQDGLSGNEQFF	TGTGCCAGCAGCCAAGATGGCCTGTCAGGGAATGAGCAGTTCTTC
TRBJ2-1	TRBD2	14	TRBV29-1	NA	CSPPSGRTNNEQFF	TGCAGCCCCCCTAGCGGGAGGACCAACAATGAGCAGTTCTTC
TRBJ2-7	TRBD1	13	TRBV5-1	NA	CASSGTGAYEQYF	TGCGCCAGCTCCGGGACAGGGGCCTACGAGCAGTACTTC
TRBJ2-2	NA	16	TRBV11-2	NA	CASSSLEGRITGELFF	TGTGCCAGCAGCTCCCTGGAGGGGCGAATCACCGGGGAGCTGTTTTTT
TRBJ2-1	TRBD2	13	TRBV30	NA	CAWTSGAYNEQFF	TGTGCCTGGACTAGCGGGGCCTACAATGAGCAGTTCTTC
TRBJ2-2	TRBD1	15	TRBV2	once	CASSTGGSGTGELFF	TGTGCCAGCAGTACAGGGGGCTCGGGCACCGGGGAGCTGTTTTTT
TRBJ1-1	NA	11	TRBV30	few	CAWRAHRVAFF	TGTGCCTGGAGGGCCCACAGGGTTGCTTTCTTT
TRBJ2-7	TRBD2	16	TRBV5-1	few	CASSPGGTSGTYEQYF	TGCGCCAGCAGCCCGGGCGGGACTAGCGGAACCTACGAGCAGTACTTC
TRBJ2-3	NA	12	TRBV30	few	CAWSRGYDTQYF	TGTGCCTGGAGTAGGGGATACGATACGCAGTATTTT
TRBJ1-6	NA	14	TRBV29-1	few	CSVAESSYNSPLHF	TGCAGCGTTGCTGAGAGCTCCTATAATTCACCCCTCCACTTT
TRBJ2-7	TRBD1	16	TRBV6-5	NA	CASSYAGDSRSYEQYF	TGTGCCAGCAGTTACGCCGGGGACAGTCGCTCCTACGAGCAGTACTTC
TRBJ2-2	NA	13	TRBV2	NA	CASTYEPSGELFF	TGTGCCAGCACGTATGAGCCCTCCGGGGAGCTGTTTTTT
TRBJ1-3	NA	16	TRBV7-9	few	CASSLERGSSGNTIYF	TGTGCCAGCAGCTTAGAACGCGGATCCTCTGGAAACACCATATATTTT
TRBJ1-4	NA	13	TRBV9	NA	CASSVNSNEKLFF	TGTGCCAGCAGCGTCAACAGTAATGAAAAACTGTTTTTT
TRBJ2-1	TRBD1	15	TRBV4-1	few	CASSPLAPQGDEQFF	TGCGCCAGCAGCCCATTAGCGCCACAGGGGGATGAGCAGTTCTTC
TRBJ1-4	NA	11	TRBV21-1	NA	CARPWGEKLFF	TGTGCCAGACCATGGGGTGAAAAACTGTTTTTT
TRBJ2-1	TRBD1	15	TRBV5-6	NA	CASSLGQTGQGEQFF	TGTGCCAGCAGCTTGGGGCAGACAGGGCAAGGTGAGCAGTTCTTC
TRBJ1-5	TRBD1	19	TRBV6-1	few	CASSEAPRGSPYSNQPQHF	TGTGCCAGCAGTGAAGCCCCCAGGGGGTCGCCCTATAGCAATCAGCCCCAGCATTTT
TRBJ1-1	NA	13	TRBV6-4	few	CASSDSIVSRAFF	TGTGCCAGCAGTGACTCGATAGTCTCACGGGCTTTCTTT
TRBJ2-2	NA	11	TRBV1	few	CTSSQCGELFF	TGCACCAGCAGCCAATGCGGGGAGCTGTTTTTT
TRBJ2-3	NA	15	TRBV5-4	few	CASSPTSFSTDTQYF	TGTGCCAGCAGCCCAACCTCCTTTAGCACAGATACGCAGTATTTT
TRBJ1-5	NA	14	TRBV6-5	few	CASSREDSNQPQHF	TGTGCCAGCAGCAGGGAGGATAGCAATCAGCCCCAGCATTTT
TRBJ1-2	NA	14	TRBV14	NA	CASSQVGGFYGYTF	TGTGCCAGCAGCCAAGTCGGGGGGTTCTATGGCTACACCTTC
TRBJ2-7	TRBD1	15	TRBV5-6	few	CASSRNPGQSYEQYF	TGTGCCAGCAGCCGTAACCCGGGACAGTCCTACGAGCAGTACTTC
TRBJ1-2	NA	11	TRBV29-1	NA	CSAVQGYGYTF	TGCAGCGCTGTACAGGGCTATGGCTACACCTTC
TRBJ2-3	NA	11	TRBV29-1	NA	CSGIRVDTQYF	TGCAGCGGGATCAGGGTGGATACGCAGTATTTT
TRBJ1-5	NA	14	TRBV7-2	few	CASSLAVPNQPQHF	TGTGCCAGCAGCTTGGCCGTCCCAAATCAGCCCCAGCATTTT
TRBJ1-2	NA	16	TRBV7-2	few	CASSATSGTANYGYTF	TGTGCCAGCAGCGCCACTTCCGGGACGGCTAACTATGGCTACACCTTC
TRBJ1-2	TRBD1	16	TRBV11-2	few	CASSLEEGQGWYGYTF	TGTGCCAGCAGCTTAGAAGAGGGACAGGGGTGGTATGGCTACACCTTC
TRBJ2-3	NA	14	TRBV7-9	few	CASRGPFSTDTQYF	TGTGCCAGCCGCGGTCCATTTAGCACAGATACGCAGTATTTT
TRBJ2-2	TRBD2	15	TRBV11-2	NA	CASSRTSVGTGELFF	TGTGCCAGCAGTCGGACTAGCGTCGGCACCGGGGAGCTGTTTTTT
TRBJ1-2	NA	12	TRBV13	few	CASSLYGLGYTF	TGTGCCAGCAGCTTATACGGTTTAGGCTACACCTTC
TRBJ2-5	NA	18	TRBV14	NA	CASSQDDREPRSEETQYF	TGTGCCAGCAGCCAAGATGACAGAGAGCCTCGGTCGGAAGAGACCCAGTACTTC
TRBJ2-5	NA	14	TRBV5-1	NA	CASSLDGASRTQYF	TGCGCCAGCAGCCTGGACGGAGCTTCAAGGACCCAGTACTTC
TRBJ1-2	NA	13	TRBV28	few	CASTRDGSYGYTF	TGTGCCAGCACCCGGGACGGCTCCTATGGCTACACCTTC
TRBJ2-4	NA	13	TRBV13	NA	CASSFAATDIQYF	TGTGCCAGCAGCTTTGCGGCTACAGACATTCAGTACTTC
TRBJ1-2	NA	15	TRBV6-5	NA	CASSRYREGGYGYTF	TGTGCCAGCAGTCGCTACAGGGAAGGGGGCTATGGCTACACCTTC
TRBJ2-5	NA	14	TRBV30	NA	CAWRNGGIQETQYF	TGTGCCTGGAGAAACGGAGGGATCCAAGAGACCCAGTACTTC
TRBJ2-3	NA	12	TRBV2	few	CAKLSGRDTQYF	TGTGCCAAGTTGAGCGGCAGGGATACGCAGTATTTT
TRBJ1-1	NA	14	TRBV5-4	few	CASSSDSRNTEAFF	TGTGCCAGCAGCTCGGACAGCCGGAACACTGAAGCTTTCTTT
TRBJ2-3	NA	15	TRBV29-1	few	CSVQRGQKFPDTQYF	TGCAGCGTTCAACGAGGGCAGAAGTTTCCAGATACGCAGTATTTT
TRBJ2-2	NA	15	TRBV10-1	NA	CASSSSAQNTGELFF	TGCGCCAGCAGCTCTAGCGCACAGAACACCGGGGAGCTGTTTTTT
TRBJ2-3	NA	16	TRBV14	NA	CASSQRDRWPADTQYF	TGTGCCAGCAGCCAGCGCGACAGGTGGCCCGCGGATACGCAGTATTTT
TRBJ1-2	TRBD1	16	TRBV25-1	NA	CASSGPIKGGHYGYTF	TGTGCCAGCAGTGGGCCGATAAAAGGGGGCCACTATGGCTACACCTTC
TRBJ2-7	NA	14	TRBV6-6	few	CASSYSVLSYEQYF	TGTGCCAGCAGTTACTCCGTCCTCTCCTACGAGCAGTACTTC
TRBJ2-4	TRBD1	17	TRBV28	few	CASNVFRDRGKENIQYF	TGTGCCAGCAACGTATTCCGGGACAGGGGAAAGGAAAACATTCAGTACTTC
TRBJ2-5	TRBD2	15	TRBV7-7	few	CASSLGLAGSETQYF	TGTGCTAGCAGCTTGGGGCTAGCGGGGTCCGAGACCCAGTACTTC
TRBJ2-3	NA	13	TRBV5-1	few	CASSLSQPDTQYF	TGCGCCAGCAGCTTATCCCAGCCAGATACGCAGTATTTT
TRBJ2-7	NA	15	TRBV30	NA	CAWTEKGFSSYEQYF	TGTGCCTGGACAGAGAAAGGGTTTAGCTCCTACGAGCAGTACTTC